This T cell receptor beta chain was retrieved from a study of radiotherapy plus CTLA-4 blockade in lung cancer (dated by TCRdb to 2017 to 2018). Broadly, across the study: Objective responses were observed in 18% of enrolled patients, and disease control was achieved in less than 35%. The investigation overall reported the following: Early dynamic changes in blood T cell clones, together with increased serum interferon-beta after radiation, were reported as the strongest predictors of response. TCR clones derived from tumors expanded in peripheral blood after treatment with radiotherapy and ipilimumab.

In this study, focal radiation therapy paired with CTLA-4 blockade (ipilimumab) was tested in patients who had chemo-refractory metastatic non-small-cell lung cancer. To note about this clone: Its antigen is currently not known. Base quality data are lacking; no much larger clone is found one base away.

The method was the immunoSEQ multiplex PCR assay. In its TCRdb copy, this immuneACCESS table keeps in-frame sequences only and misses some clones. Where compared with another copy, unresolved V genes explain less than half of these, and the others have no known cause. The sample table shows tens of thousands of clones, and over 65% are seen once. Together, the top ten hold roughly 4% of the sample. Based on the germline V gene (reference sequence), the CDR1 and CDR2 sequences are SGHNT and YYREEE. CDR3 length: 13 amino acids, cysteine to phenylalanine. The only DNA kept is the CDR3, 39 bases in frame from the first base. V is clipped by 2 bases and J by 2 bases, and the sequence between their germline boundaries is 8 bases long.

The clonotype originates from a human donor with non-small cell lung cancer who had a partial response to radiotherapy plus ipilimumab. Sample: peripheral blood, taken from a patient treated with radiotherapy plus ipilimumab. The sequence joins TRBV5-4 to TRBJ2-7; the best D guess is TRBD2, with 5 bases matching. The CDR3 corresponds to CASSFDGTYEQYF. DNA sequence: TGTGCCAGCAGCTTCGACGGGACCTACGAGCAGTACTTC.